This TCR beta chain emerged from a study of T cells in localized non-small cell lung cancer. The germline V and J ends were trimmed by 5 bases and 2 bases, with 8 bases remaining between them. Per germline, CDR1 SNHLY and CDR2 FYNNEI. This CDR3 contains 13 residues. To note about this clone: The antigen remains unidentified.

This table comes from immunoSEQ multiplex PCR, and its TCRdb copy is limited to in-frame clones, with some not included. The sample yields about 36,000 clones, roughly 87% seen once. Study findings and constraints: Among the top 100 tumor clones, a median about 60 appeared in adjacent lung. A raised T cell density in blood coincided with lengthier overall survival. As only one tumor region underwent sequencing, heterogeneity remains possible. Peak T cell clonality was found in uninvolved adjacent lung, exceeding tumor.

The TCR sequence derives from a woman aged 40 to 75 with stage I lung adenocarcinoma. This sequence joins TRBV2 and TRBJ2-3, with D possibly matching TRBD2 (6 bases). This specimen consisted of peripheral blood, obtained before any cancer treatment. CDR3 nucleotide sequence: TGTGCCAGCAGTTGGGACTTCACAGATACGCAGTATTTT. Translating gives CASSWDFTDTQYF.